Listed below are T cell receptor beta chains from one sample, sequenced in a study of vaccination and CD4 T cells after COVID-19. Their recognized antigens are unknown. TCRdb fed the PCR reads into MiXCR, producing one record per CDR3 protein. The sample yields about 11,000 distinct CDR3 sequences, approximately 73% seen once. Sequencing was carried out using CD4+ T cells from blood, cultured in vitro. The origin of the receptors is a human donor who had recovered from COVID-19. Both conserved end residues are part of each CDR3. The D gene is left open where the match is weak. Expanded clones get a size class; other rows say once, few or many, or leave the size out.

d_gene,v_gene,abundance,j_gene,CDR3nt,CDR3aa
TRBD1,TRBV2,.,TRBJ1-2,TGTGCCAGTCAATACCCCGGGACAGGGTACATCTATGGCTACACCTTC,CASQYPGTGYIYGYTF
.,TRBV24-1,.,TRBJ1-2,TGTGCCACCAGTGACCTCACAGGATCCGATGGCTACACCTTC,CATSDLTGSDGYTF
.,TRBV27,.,TRBJ1-2,TGTGCCAGCTCCGACGCGACAGGAGCTTATATGAAGGGCTACACCTTC,CASSDATGAYMKGYTF
.,TRBV7-2,medium-sized,TRBJ1-6,TGTGCCAGCAGCTTATATAATTCACCCCTCCACTTT,CASSLYNSPLHF
.,TRBV20-1,.,TRBJ2-7,TGCAGTGCTCGGACTCCCAAGGGCGAGCAGTACTTC,CSARTPKGEQYF
.,TRBV12-3/TRBV12-4,.,TRBJ1-1,TGTGCCAGCAGTTTCCAACCTGGGGGCACTGAAGCTTTCTTT,CASSFQPGGTEAFF
.,TRBV7-6,few,TRBJ2-4,TGTGCCAGCAGCCTTGGCCGGGACCTAAACATTCAGTACTTC,CASSLGRDLNIQYF
.,TRBV11-3,.,TRBJ2-3,TGTGCCAGCAGCTTAGGAGGACGGGCAGATACGCAGTATTTT,CASSLGGRADTQYF
.,TRBV7-8,.,TRBJ2-7,TGTGCCAGCAGCTTGGTCGGCTACGAGCAGTACTTC,CASSLVGYEQYF
.,TRBV7-2,.,TRBJ1-2,TGTGCCAGCAGCTTTGAGGTGAACTATGGCTACACCTTC,CASSFEVNYGYTF
.,TRBV7-6,once,TRBJ2-5,TGTGCCAGCAGCTTAGGGGGAGCCACGAAAGAGACCCAGTACTTC,CASSLGGATKETQYF
.,TRBV2,.,TRBJ2-3,TGTGCCAGCATTGGAGGGAGCACAGATACGCAGTATTTT,CASIGGSTDTQYF
.,TRBV5-4,.,TRBJ2-5,TGTGCCAGCAGCCATCTAGGAGGAGAGACCCAGTACTTC,CASSHLGGETQYF
.,TRBV11-2,.,TRBJ2-1,TGTGCCAGCAGCCTACAAGGGGATGAGCAGTTCTTC,CASSLQGDEQFF
TRBD1,TRBV7-6,.,TRBJ2-5,TGTGCCAGCAGCTTAGGATCACAGGGGGAGACCCAGTACTTC,CASSLGSQGETQYF
TRBD1,TRBV6-5,.,TRBJ2-5,TGTGCCAGCAGTTATGAGGGGGCAGGGACCCAGTACTTC,CASSYEGAGTQYF
.,TRBV3-1,.,TRBJ1-5,TGTGCCAGCAGTCGAACCGGGCCCTATAGCAATCAGCCCCAGCATTTT,CASSRTGPYSNQPQHF
TRBD2,TRBV7-2,.,TRBJ2-7,TGTGCCAGCCAGACTCGGGCGGGAGGGCCGGGCGAGCAGTACTTC,CASQTRAGGPGEQYF
TRBD1,TRBV7-2,.,TRBJ2-1,TGTGCCAGCAGCTTGTGGGGGACAGACTACAATGAGCAGTTCTTC,CASSLWGTDYNEQFF
TRBD2,TRBV7-9,.,TRBJ2-1,TGTGCCAGCAGCTTAGGGGCTAGCGGGAGTTCCCACAATGAGCAGTTCTTC,CASSLGASGSSHNEQFF
TRBD1,TRBV29-1,once,TRBJ1-5,TGCAGCGTGCGGACAGGGAACAATCAGCCCCAGCATTTT,CSVRTGNNQPQHF
.,TRBV27,once,TRBJ1-2,TGTGCCAGCAGACCTCGAGCTACAGGGAATGGCTACACCTTC,CASRPRATGNGYTF
.,TRBV28,.,TRBJ2-7,TGTGCCAGCAACCCTAGCGCCGGCTACGAGCAGTACTTC,CASNPSAGYEQYF
TRBD1,TRBV19,.,TRBJ2-5,TGTGCCAGTAGTATGGGACAGCTCCAAGAGACCCAGTACTTC,CASSMGQLQETQYF
.,TRBV2,.,TRBJ2-7,TGTGCCAGCAGTGCCGGGACCGAGTCCTACGAGCTGTACTTC,CASSAGTESYELYF
TRBD1,TRBV7-2,.,TRBJ1-5,TGTGCCAGCAGCTTAGAGACAGGGAGAAATCAGCCCCAGCATTTT,CASSLETGRNQPQHF
.,TRBV11-2,.,TRBJ2-7,TGTGCCACTCATAAAACGGGTGAGCAGTACTTC,CATHKTGEQYF
.,TRBV20-1,.,TRBJ1-5,TGCAGTGCTAGGAGGGGTAGCAATCAGCCCCAGCATTTT,CSARRGSNQPQHF
TRBD1,TRBV15,.,TRBJ2-5,TGTGCCACCAGCATCCAACCGGGACAGGAGAAAGAGACCCAGTACTTC,CATSIQPGQEKETQYF
TRBD2,TRBV7-8,.,TRBJ2-3,TGTGCCAGCAGCTTAGGCTTGAGCGGGAGTTCTGATACGCAGTATTTT,CASSLGLSGSSDTQYF
TRBD1,TRBV6-2/TRBV6-3,.,TRBJ1-1,TGTGCCAGCAGTTACAAAACAGGGGAGTGGAGCACTGAAGCTTTCTTT,CASSYKTGEWSTEAFF
TRBD1,TRBV6-2/TRBV6-3,.,TRBJ2-7,TGTGCCAGCACCTCCGGAGGGACAGGGGGCAGGGAGCAGTACTTC,CASTSGGTGGREQYF
.,TRBV5-4,.,TRBJ2-4,TGTGCCAGCAGCTCCCACACCAGTCCCCGGGCCAAAAACATTCAGTACTTC,CASSSHTSPRAKNIQYF
TRBD1,TRBV15,.,TRBJ1-1,TGTGCCACCAGCCCCTTGGGACAGACGAACACTGAAGCTTTCTTT,CATSPLGQTNTEAFF
TRBD1,TRBV7-2,.,TRBJ1-5,TGTGCCAGCAGTTCCGGACAGGCCACTAATCAGCCCCAGCATTTT,CASSSGQATNQPQHF
.,TRBV6-1,.,TRBJ1-6,TGTGCCAGCAGTGATTATTCACCCCTCCACTTT,CASSDYSPLHF
.,TRBV7-9,.,TRBJ1-5,TGTGCCAGCAGCTTAGGTCAGGGACATAGCAATCAGCCCCAGCATTTT,CASSLGQGHSNQPQHF
.,TRBV7-9,.,TRBJ2-3,TGTGCCAGCAGCTTAACCGTAGATACGCAGTATTTT,CASSLTVDTQYF
.,TRBV11-2,.,TRBJ1-1,TGTGCCAGCGGACCTCGGTGGGCTGAAGCTTTCTTT,CASGPRWAEAFF
.,TRBV6-1,medium-sized,TRBJ2-3,TGTGCCAGCGAGTGGAGGACGCAGTATTTT,CASEWRTQYF